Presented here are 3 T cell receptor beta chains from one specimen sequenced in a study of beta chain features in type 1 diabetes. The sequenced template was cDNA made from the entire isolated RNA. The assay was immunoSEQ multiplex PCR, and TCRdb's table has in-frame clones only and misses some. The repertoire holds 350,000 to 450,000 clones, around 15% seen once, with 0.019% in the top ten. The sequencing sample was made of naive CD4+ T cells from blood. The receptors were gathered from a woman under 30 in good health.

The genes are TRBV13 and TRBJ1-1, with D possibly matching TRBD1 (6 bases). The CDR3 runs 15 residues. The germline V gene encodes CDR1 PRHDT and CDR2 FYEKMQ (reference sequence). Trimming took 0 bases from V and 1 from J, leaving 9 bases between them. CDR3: CASSLGGHTNTEAFF. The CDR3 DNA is TGTGCCAGCAGCTTAGGGGGACACACGAACACTGAAGCTTTCTTT.

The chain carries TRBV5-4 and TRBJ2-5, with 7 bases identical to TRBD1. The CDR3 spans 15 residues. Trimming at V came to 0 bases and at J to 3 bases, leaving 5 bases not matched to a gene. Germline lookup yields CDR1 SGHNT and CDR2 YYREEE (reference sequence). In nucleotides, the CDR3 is TGTGCCAGCAGCTTGGCCGCGACAGGGAAAGAGACCCAGTACTTC. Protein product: CASSLAATGKETQYF.

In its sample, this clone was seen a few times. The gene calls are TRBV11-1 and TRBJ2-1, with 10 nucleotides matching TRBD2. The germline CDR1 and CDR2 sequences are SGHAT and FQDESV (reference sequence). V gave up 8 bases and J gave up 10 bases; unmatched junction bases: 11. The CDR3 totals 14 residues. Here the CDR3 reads CASRRLAGVDEQFF. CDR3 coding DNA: TGTGCCAGCCGCCGGCTAGCGGGAGTCGACGAGCAGTTCTTC. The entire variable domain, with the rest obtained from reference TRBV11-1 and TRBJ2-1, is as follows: EAEVAQSPRYKITEKSQAVAFWCDPISGHATLYWYRQILGQGPELLVQFQDESVVDDSQLPKDRFSAERLKGVDSTLKIQPAELGDSAMYLCASRRLAGVDEQFFGPGTRLTVL.